The 6 T cell receptor beta chains listed next were all sequenced from one sample in a study of T cell responses to AZD1222 COVID-19 vaccine. The protocol was immunoSEQ multiplex PCR, while the TCRdb copy is restricted to in-frame clones and leaves out a portion. The profile shows around 99,000 clones, about 90% of them singletons. The sequencing used peripheral blood, collected 28 days after the second AZD1222 dose. Every receptor here comes from an adult who received the AZD1222 COVID-19 vaccine.

The genes are TRBV6-2 or TRBV6-3 and TRBJ2-5; D is perhaps TRBD2 (5 bases). Germline-derived CDR1 and CDR2 are MNHEY and SVGEGT. The CDR3 has 16 residues. V was shortened by 0 bases and J by 0 bases, with 11 bases between the two germline ends. The DNA for the CDR3 is TGTGCCAGCAGTTACTCCTGGGCCGGGGACCAAGAGACCCAGTACTTC. Encoded protein: CASSYSWAGDQETQYF.

The rearrangement joins TRBV11-2 to TRBJ2-2, with D perhaps matching TRBD2 (6 bases). CDR1 and CDR2 from the germline V gene are SGHAT and FQNNGV. The CDR3 extends over 16 amino acids. V shed 6 bases and J shed 4 bases, with 18 bases lying between them. CDR3 nucleotides: TGTGCCAGCAGGTTGGGCGGGGCGATGAGCACCGGGGAGCTGTTTTTT. This sequence encodes CASRLGGAMSTGELFF.

The chain couples TRBV19 to TRBJ2-2; 9 bases are shared with TRBD2. Germline trimming cut 3 bases from V and 6 bases from J; bases unmatched to any gene: 5. Germline assignment: CDR1 LNHDA and CDR2 SQIVND (reference sequence). The length of the CDR3 is 15 residues. CDR3 DNA: TGTGCCAGTAGTATCCTAGCGGGGCTAGCCGGGGAGCTGTTTTTT. Encoded protein: CASSILAGLAGELFF.

The rearrangement joins TRBV30 to TRBJ1-4, with D tentatively TRBD1 (6 bases). Germline V gene sequence: CDR1 GTSNPN, CDR2 SVGIG (reference sequence). The CDR3 loop spans 15 amino acids. Deletions cut 3 bases from V and 5 bases from J, with 16 bases between. As DNA, the CDR3 is TGTGCCTGGAGGGCCGGACAGTCCGGGAATGAAAAACTGTTTTTT. Protein: CAWRAGQSGNEKLFF.

This clone was counted a single time. The V call is TRBV3-1 (or the pseudogene TRBV3-2), the J call TRBJ1-2; D is uncertain. V shed 1 base and J shed 1 base, with 7 bases lying between them. Germline-derived CDR1 and CDR2 are LGHDT and YNNKEL (reference sequence). The CDR3 spans 14 residues. This chain's CDR3 is CASSQVTINYGYTF. The DNA of the CDR3 is TGTGCCAGCAGCCAAGTGACCATTAACTATGGCTACACCTTC.

This chain's CDR3 is CASSLQGPAGAFF. CDR3 in DNA: TGTGCCAGCAGTTTGCAGGGCCCTGCGGGAGCTTTCTTT. The chain couples TRBV12-3 or TRBV12-4 to TRBJ1-1; tentative D call: TRBD1 (5 bases). The CDR3 has 13 residues. The V and J ends lost 3 bases and 10 bases respectively, with 15 bases between them.